The clone carrying this T cell receptor (beta chain) was found a few times. The sample originates from a study of T cells in Graves' hyperthyroidism and ophthalmopathy. If no ophthalmopathy progression occurred within 18 months, Graves' hyperthyroidism was stable. Those with hyperthyroidism were 18 to 65 years old, newly diagnosed, and ill for under 2 months. The CDR3 covers 13 residues. The V end lost 2 bases, the J end lost 2 bases, and 6 bases lay between the germline ends. Germline V CDR1 and CDR2: SNHLY, FYNNEI. From RNA transcripts, TCR beta CDR3 regions were amplified. HTBI primers were used for first-round RT-PCR of the TCR CDR3. TCRdb reprocessed the multiplex PCR reads with MiXCR, giving one entry per CDR3 protein. The sample has about 620,000 distinct CDR3 sequences, roughly 16% seen once.

This sequence joins TRBV2 and TRBJ2-5, with D hard to call. The source of this sequence is a woman aged 30 to 39 with Graves' hyperthyroidism. The sequenced material came from blood. CDR3 nucleotides: TGTGCCAGCAGTGAACTGAGGCAAGAGACCCAGTACTTC. Translating gives CASSELRQETQYF.